The 22 T cell receptor beta chains below come from one sample, sequenced in a study of beta chain features in type 1 diabetes. Of the isolated RNA, all was reverse transcribed, and so the sequenced material was expressed TCRB transcripts. TCRdb keeps only in-frame clones here, not all; method: immunoSEQ multiplex PCR. Of 900,000 or so clones listed, roughly 15% were seen once; the top ten hold 0.02% to 0.025%. Sequencing input: naive CD4+ T cells from blood. These TCRs come from a woman younger than 35 in good health.

The rearrangement uses TRBV7-2 and TRBJ2-1; unclear D gene. Germline CDR1 SGHTA, CDR2 FQGNSA. The CDR3 has 13 residues. The V and J ends lost 1 base and 7 bases respectively, with 8 bases between them. The CDR3 region is CASSLDLVNEQFF. For the CDR3, the DNA is TGTGCCAGCAGCTTAGATCTGGTAAATGAGCAGTTCTTC.

This clone was picked up many times. The genes are TRBV16 and TRBJ1-1, with D unresolved. V shed 2 bases and J shed 6 bases, with 13 bases lying between them. The CDR3 has 14 amino acids. Germline CDR1 and CDR2: KGHSY and FQNENV. CDR3 DNA: TGTGCCAGCAGCCAACATGTGGGCGCGGCTGAAGCTTTCTTT. Translating it yields CASSQHVGAAEAFF.

V gene TRBV5-1 combines with J gene TRBJ2-2, with D uncertain. V lost 4 bases to trimming and J lost 6 bases, with 19 bases between them. Per germline, CDR1 SGHRS and CDR2 YFSETQ. The CDR3 spans 16 residues. The CDR3 DNA reads TGCGCCAGCAGCGGTGCAGTACCCCAAGGTGCCGGGGAGCTGTTTTTT. Protein sequence: CASSGAVPQGAGELFF.

Details on this clone: At the DNA level, this CDR3 is encoded by other sequences in the same sample as well. DNA for the CDR3: TGTGCCAGCAGCTTGCAGGAAAACACTGAAGCTTTCTTT. It yields the protein CASSLQENTEAFF. The chain combines TRBV7-2 with TRBJ1-1; no reliable D call. The CDR3 consists of 13 residues. V shed 3 bases and J shed 2 bases, with 7 bases lying between them. Germline assignment: CDR1 SGHTA and CDR2 FQGNSA. The full variable domain, completed using reference TRBV7-2 and TRBJ1-1, is GAGVSQSPSNKVTEKGKDVELRCDPISGHTALYWYRQSLGQGLEFLIYFQGNSAPDKSGLPSDRFSAERTGGSVSTLTIQRTQQEDSAVYLCASSLQENTEAFFGQGTRLTVV.

The rearrangement uses TRBV28 and TRBJ2-2; 8 bases are shared with TRBD1. The ends lost 6 bases at V and 7 bases at J; junction bases unmatched: 4. Germline V gives CDR1 MDHEN, CDR2 SYDVKM. This CDR3 contains 13 residues. CDR3 amino acids: CASRSQGGGELFF. The CDR3 DNA reads TGTGCCAGCAGATCACAGGGGGGCGGGGAGCTGTTTTTT.

The V gene is TRBV18, the J gene TRBJ2-7; tentative D call: TRBD1 (5 bases). Between the trimmed V and J ends, which lost 3 bases and 2 bases, there was a span of 11 bases. Germline CDR1 is KGHSH and CDR2 is LQKENI. CDR3 length: 14 amino acids. CDR3 protein: CASSPFRQTYEQYF. CDR3 in DNA: TGTGCCAGCTCACCTTTCCGACAGACCTACGAGCAGTACTTC.

The chain recombines TRBV6-6 with TRBJ1-5; no reliable D call. The CDR3 spans 15 residues. V lost 0 bases and J 3 bases, leaving 9 bases between the germline ends. CDR1 and CDR2 from the germline V gene are MNHNY and SVGAGI (reference sequence). The DNA for the CDR3 is TGTGCCAGCAGTTACTCGTCGGCCAACAATCAGCCCCAGCATTTT. Translating gives CASSYSSANNQPQHF.

This clone was picked up a small number of times. The V call is TRBV18, the J call TRBJ2-3; D is perhaps TRBD1 (6 bases). Germline V gene lookup returns CDR1 KGHSH and CDR2 LQKENI. The V end lost 8 bases, the J end lost 2 bases, and 11 bases lay between the germline ends. CDR3 length: 13 amino acids. CDR3 DNA sequence: TGTGCCAGCGCACAGGGTCACACAGATACGCAGTATTTT. Translating gives CASAQGHTDTQYF.

This clone was counted a few times. This chain connects TRBV9 to TRBJ2-5, with 8 positions matching TRBD2. Losses at the gene ends were 4 bases for V and 2 bases for J; bases not matched to a gene: 13. The CDR3 is made up of 17 amino acids. Germline CDR1 is SGDLS and CDR2 is YYNGEE. The CDR3 sequence is CASSPSALAAVQETQYF. The CDR3 DNA is TGTGCCAGCAGCCCCTCTGCACTAGCGGCTGTACAAGAGACCCAGTACTTC.

The rearrangement uses TRBV7-8 and TRBJ1-1; D is undetermined. V shed 3 bases and J shed 2 bases, with 4 bases lying between them. The CDR3 contains 12 residues. Germline CDR1 is SGHVS and CDR2 is FQNEAQ. The DNA of the CDR3 is TGTGCCAGCAGCTTCTATAACACTGAAGCTTTCTTT. It yields the protein CASSFYNTEAFF. Full variable domain (rest looked up from reference TRBV7-8 and TRBJ1-1): GAGVSQSPRYKVAKRGQDVALRCDPISGHVSLFWYQQALGQGPEFLTYFQNEAQLDKSGLPSDRFFAERPEGSVSTLKIQRTQQEDSAVYLCASSFYNTEAFFGQGTRLTVV.

This clone was detected a few times. In DNA form, the CDR3 reads TGTGCCAGCAGTGCTGGACAGGGAATGCAGCCCCAGCATTTT. Translation gives CASSAGQGMQPQHF. J is TRBJ1-5 and V is TRBV6-5, with 8 nucleotides matching TRBD1. Germline values: CDR1 MNHEY, CDR2 SVGAGI. The length of the CDR3 is 14 residues. J was trimmed by 7 bases and V by 5 bases; bases with no gene match: 7.

This clone was recorded a few times. This chain joins TRBV7-2 and TRBJ2-6; no reliable D call. The germline V gene encodes CDR1 SGHTA and CDR2 FQGNSA. The CDR3 covers 14 residues. Trimming pared 7 bases from V and 0 bases from J, leaving 7 bases between. CDR3 DNA: TGTGCCAGCACCTCCCGCTCTGGGGCCAACGTCCTGACTTTC. It translates to CASTSRSGANVLTF.

The gene calls are TRBV11-2 and TRBJ2-3; D is undetermined. CDR1 is SGHAT, CDR2 FQNNGV, per germline. This CDR3 region has 13 residues. Trimming shortened V by 5 bases and J by 6 bases, and 12 bases separated the two germline ends. CDR3 bases: TGTGCCAGCAGCAACCCCGGAAGTGATACGCAGTATTTT. Its protein product is CASSNPGSDTQYF.

The rearrangement joins TRBV5-1 to TRBJ2-1, with 11 bases fitting TRBD2. CDR1 and CDR2 from the germline V gene are SGHRS and YFSETQ. This CDR3 is built from 15 residues. V shed 4 bases, J shed 5 bases, and the junction held 5 bases outside the gene matches. The CDR3 here is CASSEGLAVNNEQFF. Here the CDR3 DNA reads TGCGCCAGCAGCGAGGGACTAGCGGTTAACAATGAGCAGTTCTTC.

At least ten counts were recorded for this clone. The rearrangement joins TRBV4-3 to TRBJ2-3, with D unresolved. This CDR3 is 15 amino acids long. Per the germline V gene, CDR1 is LGHNA and CDR2 is YSLEER. Trimming took off 0 bases at V and 5 bases at J, with 12 bases between the two ends. CDR3 in amino acids: CASSQDIVLGDTQYF. The CDR3 coding sequence is TGCGCCAGCAGCCAAGATATCGTCCTAGGAGATACGCAGTATTTT.

This clone was seen only a few times. The rearrangement joins TRBV6-6 to TRBJ2-5; TRBD1 matches at 8 bases. This CDR3 region has 13 residues. The V and J ends lost 10 bases and 0 bases, in that order; junction bases with no gene match: 4. The V gene's germline CDR1 is MNHNY and CDR2 SVGAGI (reference sequence). DNA of the CDR3: TGTGCCATCCGGGACAGGCACCAAGAGACCCAGTACTTC. Amino acids: CAIRDRHQETQYF.

This clone was found a few times. CDR3 in amino acids: CASSDQNYGYTF. CDR3 DNA: TGTGCCAGCAGTGACCAGAACTATGGCTACACCTTC. This chain uses TRBV2 with TRBJ1-2; D is unresolved. The germline V gene has CDR1 SNHLY and CDR2 FYNNEI. V was trimmed by 3 bases and J by 2 bases, leaving 4 bases between them. CDR3 size: 12 residues.

The chain combines TRBV15 with TRBJ2-1; D not certain. The germline CDR1 and CDR2 sequences are LNHNV and YYDKDF (reference sequence). This CDR3 has 15 amino acids. V lost 0 bases and J 9 bases, leaving 15 bases between the germline ends. The CDR3 nucleotides are TGTGCCACCAGCAGAGATCAGAACGGTATCGGTGAGCAGTTCTTC. Protein product: CATSRDQNGIGEQFF. The variable domain in full, completed from reference TRBV15 and TRBJ2-1, reads DAMVIQNPRYQVTQFGKPVTLSCSQTLNHNVMYWYQQKSSQAPKLLFHYYDKDFNNEADTPDNFQSRRPNTSFCFLDIRSPGLGDTAMYLCATSRDQNGIGEQFFGPGTRLTVL.

The V gene is TRBV10-3, the J gene TRBJ2-1; D uncertain. With 0 bases removed from V and 7 bases from J, the gap between germline ends came to 13 bases. From germline, CDR1 is ENHRY and CDR2 SYGVKD. The CDR3 is made up of 15 amino acids. The CDR3 is CAISESLGFGNEQFF. The CDR3 nucleotides read TGTGCCATCAGTGAGTCTTTGGGTTTTGGGAATGAGCAGTTCTTC.

The V call is TRBV2, the J call TRBJ2-7, with D possibly matching TRBD1 (6 bases). Germline V gene lookup returns CDR1 SNHLY and CDR2 FYNNEI. This CDR3 is 12 amino acids long. V lost 5 bases and J 4 bases, leaving 9 bases between the germline ends. In nucleotides, the CDR3 is TGTGCCAGCAGTCAGGGGTTTTACGAGCAGTACTTC. Translation: CASSQGFYEQYF.

The chain carries TRBV7-9 and TRBJ2-1, with TRBD2 matching 11 bases. The CDR3 is 17 residues long. Germline trimming cut 5 bases from V and 7 bases from J; bases unmatched to any gene: 13. Germline lookup yields CDR1 SEHNR and CDR2 FQNEAQ (reference sequence). The CDR3 here is CASSLGLTSGSLNEQFF. The CDR3 nucleotides are TGTGCCAGCAGCCTGGGGTTAACTAGCGGGAGTTTGAATGAGCAGTTCTTC.

This clone showed up just a few times. This chain uses TRBV10-3 with TRBJ2-7; D unclear. Germline V lookup: CDR1 ENHRY, CDR2 SYGVKD. V was shortened by 4 bases and J by 2 bases, with 9 bases between the two germline ends. CDR3 length: 13 amino acids. The CDR3, as DNA: TGTGCCATCAGTGCGGCGGTCACCTACGAGCAGTACTTC. This codes for CAISAAVTYEQYF.